Shown below are 27 T cell receptor beta chains from a single sample sequenced in a study of blood T cell repertoires in COVID-19. The method was immunoSEQ multiplex PCR; TCRdb's version includes in-frame clones alone and lacks a portion of them. The sample has approximately 150,000 clones; 84% are singletons. The sample comprised PBMCs or T cells enriched from blood (not recorded which). The receptors derive from a woman aged 45 to 65 with acute COVID-19.

This rearrangement joins TRBV6-5 to TRBJ2-7; D is possibly TRBD1 (7 bases). This CDR3 comprises 15 residues. V lost 6 bases to trimming and J lost 0 bases, with 15 bases between them. Germline-derived CDR1 and CDR2 are MNHEY and SVGAGI. CDR3 nucleotide sequence: TGTGCCAGCAGAGGCGGGGACAGCCACTCCTACGAGCAGTACTTC. Its protein is CASRGGDSHSYEQYF.

The J gene is TRBJ1-5, the V gene TRBV6-5; D remains ambiguous. From germline, CDR1 is MNHEY and CDR2 SVGAGI. V gave up 5 bases and J gave up 1 base, with 12 bases separating them. CDR3 length: 15 amino acids. The CDR3 DNA is TGTGCCAGCAGTCAACGAGCGGGGAGCAATCAGCCCCAGCATTTT. Protein product: CASSQRAGSNQPQHF.

V usage is TRBV5-6 and J usage is TRBJ1-1; the D is unclear. The V end lost 2 bases, the J end lost 2 bases, and 4 bases lay between the germline ends. The CDR3 sequence is 12 residues long. The germline CDR1 and CDR2 sequences are SGHDT and YYEEEE. The CDR3 bases are TGTGCCAGCAGCTTCCTCAACACTGAAGCTTTCTTT. Its protein product is CASSFLNTEAFF.

This chain joins TRBV5-1 and TRBJ1-1; D unclear. Trimming removed 0 bases from V and 4 bases from J, with 19 bases in between. From germline, CDR1 is SGHRS and CDR2 YFSETQ. The CDR3 has 17 residues. CDR3 loop: CASSLAGGGPGGTEAFF. The CDR3 DNA sequence: TGCGCCAGCAGCTTGGCCGGCGGAGGGCCTGGCGGCACTGAAGCTTTCTTT.

The chain is built from TRBV7-9 and TRBJ1-6; perhaps TRBD1 as D (6 bases). The CDR3 extends over 14 amino acids. Germline V gene sequence: CDR1 SEHNR, CDR2 FQNEAQ (reference sequence). V was shortened by 6 bases and J by 7 bases, with 13 bases between the two germline ends. CDR3 loop: CASSWGGGNSPLHF. For the CDR3, the DNA is TGTGCCAGCAGTTGGGGAGGGGGGAATTCACCCCTCCACTTT.

The chain combines TRBV6-5 with TRBJ2-7; weak D call: TRBD1 (6 bases). The germline gives CDR1 MNHEY, CDR2 SVGAGI. Deletions cut 5 bases from V and 3 bases from J, with 17 bases between. The CDR3 runs 15 residues. The CDR3 spells CASSPARTVGYEQYF. The CDR3 DNA sequence: TGTGCCAGCAGTCCAGCAAGGACAGTGGGCTACGAGCAGTACTTC.

The J gene is TRBJ2-3, the V gene TRBV11-3; 10 nucleotides line up with TRBD1. With V trimmed by 3 bases and J by 4 bases, 1 base remained unmatched. In germline, CDR1 is SGHNT, CDR2 YENEEA. The CDR3 sequence is 14 residues long. The CDR3 is CASSFGQGADTQYF. In nucleotides, the CDR3 is TGTGCCAGCAGCTTCGGACAGGGGGCAGATACGCAGTATTTT.

The gene calls are TRBV7-2 and TRBJ1-1; D is unclear. V was clipped by 2 bases and J by 8 bases, with 18 bases between them. The V gene's germline CDR1 is SGHTA and CDR2 FQGNSA. CDR3 length equals 15 residues. The CDR3: CASSLRARAAGEAFF. The CDR3 nucleotides are TGTGCCAGCAGCTTAAGAGCGAGGGCAGCGGGAGAAGCTTTCTTT.

The chain joins TRBV28 to TRBJ2-7, with TRBD2 as a possible D gene (6 bases). V was shortened by 6 bases and J by 2 bases, with 23 bases between the two germline ends. CDR1 and CDR2 from the germline V gene are MDHEN and SYDVKM. The CDR3 runs 17 residues. CDR3 residues: CASSPNPGLQITYEQYF. In DNA, the CDR3 is TGTGCCAGCAGCCCAAACCCGGGACTGCAAATCACCTACGAGCAGTACTTC.

This chain uses TRBV7-2 with TRBJ2-5; 8 nucleotides agree with TRBD1. The ends lost 1 base at V and 2 bases at J; junction bases unmatched: 6. The germline V gene has CDR1 SGHTA and CDR2 FQGNSA. The CDR3 extends over 16 amino acids. DNA of the CDR3: TGTGCCAGCAGCTTAGGACAGGGGTTAATGCAAGAGACCCAGTACTTC. The encoded protein is CASSLGQGLMQETQYF.

This chain joins TRBV7-8 and TRBJ1-1; 8 nucleotides agree with TRBD1. Losses at the gene ends were 4 bases for V and 0 bases for J; bases not matched to a gene: 10. This CDR3 has 17 amino acids. CDR1 and CDR2 from the germline V gene are SGHVS and FQNEAQ. The CDR3 protein is CASSSDRAFLLNTEAFF. The CDR3 nucleotides are TGTGCCAGCAGCTCGGACAGGGCTTTCTTACTGAACACTGAAGCTTTCTTT.

The chain carries TRBV7-6 and TRBJ2-5; 16 bases map to TRBD2. The germline gives CDR1 SGHVS, CDR2 FNYEAQ. CDR3 size: 16 residues. V was clipped by 5 bases and J by 5 bases; unmatched bases: 5. CDR3 coding DNA: TGTGCCAGCAGCGGGACTAGCGGGAGGGCTGGGGAGACCCAGTACTTC. The encoded protein is CASSGTSGRAGETQYF.

The rearrangement uses TRBV3-1 (or the pseudogene TRBV3-2) and TRBJ2-7, with 9 bases lining up with TRBD2. The CDR3 length is 18 residues. The V and J ends lost 1 base and 2 bases, in that order; junction bases with no gene match: 12. CDR1 and CDR2 (germline): LGHDT, YNNKEL (reference sequence). CDR3 sequence: CASSQVDFSGSPAYEQYF. In nucleotides, the CDR3 is TGTGCCAGCAGCCAAGTTGATTTTAGCGGGAGCCCAGCCTACGAGCAGTACTTC.

This clone has a single count. V usage is TRBV28 and J usage is TRBJ1-4, with 7 bases lining up with TRBD1. This CDR3 comprises 15 residues. V trimming: 5 bases; J trimming: 3 bases; junction bases outside the gene matches: 6. CDR1 is MDHEN and CDR2 is SYDVKM in the germline V gene. In DNA, the CDR3 is TGTGCCAGCAGTCCCCCGGGACAGTCTAATGAAAAACTGTTTTTT. It encodes CASSPPGQSNEKLFF.

The V and J genes are TRBV11-3 and TRBJ2-1; TRBD1 matches 12 bases. Germline CDR1 reads SGHNT; CDR2 reads YENEEA. V lost 5 bases and J lost 7; bases outside the gene matches: 3. This CDR3 is 14 amino acids long. CDR3 nucleotides: TGTGCCAGCAGCAGGGACAGGGGGCTAAATGAGCAGTTCTTC. The encoded protein is CASSRDRGLNEQFF.

The chain is built from TRBV19 and TRBJ1-2, with 7 bases identical to TRBD1. The V and J ends lost 4 bases and 11 bases, in that order; junction bases with no gene match: 13. CDR1 and CDR2 from the germline V gene are LNHDA and SQIVND (reference sequence). The CDR3 loop spans 14 amino acids. CDR3 residues: CASSTRTGPFVYTF. The CDR3 DNA is TGTGCCAGTAGTACCCGGACAGGTCCTTTCGTTTACACCTTC.

This chain joins TRBV25-1 and TRBJ1-4; TRBD1 is a possible D gene (6 bases). Germline V gives CDR1 MGHDK, CDR2 SYGVNS. The CDR3 is made up of 15 amino acids. Trimming cost V 4 bases and J 8 bases, with 17 bases left between them. CDR3 in DNA: TGTGCCAGCAGTGCATCGCACAGGGATGGGGAAAAACTGTTTTTT. This gives the protein CASSASHRDGEKLFF.

The V and J genes are TRBV6-4 and TRBJ2-1; TRBD1 might be the D (6 bases). Per germline, CDR1 MRHNA and CDR2 SNTAGT. V lost 3 bases and J 12 bases, leaving 15 bases between the germline ends. The CDR3 sequence is 13 residues long. The CDR3 loop reads CASSDTQGWMQFF. The DNA of the CDR3 is TGTGCCAGCAGTGATACTCAGGGGTGGATGCAGTTCTTC.

This chain connects TRBV14 to TRBJ2-1; D is uncertain. The CDR3 has 12 residues. V lost 5 bases and J 3 bases, leaving 5 bases between the germline ends. CDR1 and CDR2 from the germline V gene are SGHDN and FVKESK. The CDR3 loop is CASSFNYNEQFF. As DNA, the CDR3 is TGTGCCAGCAGCTTCAACTACAATGAGCAGTTCTTC.

This chain joins TRBV6-2 or TRBV6-3 and TRBJ2-7; a possible D gene is TRBD2 (7 bases). CDR1 and CDR2 (germline): MNHEY, SVGEGT. V lost 2 bases and J lost 3, with 14 bases in between. CDR3 size: 15 residues. The CDR3 sequence is CASSYAGAEFYEQYF. CDR3 in DNA: TGTGCCAGCAGTTACGCGGGGGCTGAATTCTACGAGCAGTACTTC.

The count of this clone is one. The V gene is TRBV29-1, the J gene TRBJ2-3; D remains unclear. Germline V gives CDR1 SQVTM, CDR2 ANQGSEA. CDR3 length equals 14 residues. Trimming removed 4 bases at V and 6 bases at J, with 17 bases between. The CDR3 coding sequence is TGCAGCGTTGCGCAGAAGACCCTGGAGGATACGCAGTATTTT. Amino acids: CSVAQKTLEDTQYF.

The J gene is TRBJ2-1, the V gene TRBV19; 10 positions agree with TRBD2. J was trimmed by 8 bases and V by 6 bases; bases with no gene match: 4. The CDR3 totals 13 residues. Per germline, CDR1 LNHDA and CDR2 SQIVND (reference sequence). The CDR3 region has the DNA TGTGCCAGTAGGCTAGCGGGAGTCTATGAGCAGTTCTTC. Translation gives CASRLAGVYEQFF.

The rearrangement joins TRBV18 to TRBJ1-1; 7 bases are shared with TRBD1. CDR1 KGHSH and CDR2 LQKENI come from the germline V gene. V was pared by 8 bases and J by 4 bases, with 7 bases of the junction left unmatched. The CDR3 runs 13 residues. The CDR3 region is CASRDRVRTEAFF. The CDR3 coding sequence is TGTGCCAGCCGCGACAGGGTTCGCACTGAAGCTTTCTTT.

This chain joins TRBV5-5 and TRBJ1-1; possible D gene TRBD1, 6 bases. Germline CDR1 and CDR2: SGHKS and YYEKEE (reference sequence). The length of the CDR3 is 13 residues. V lost 2 bases and J lost 2, with 7 bases in between. The CDR3 here is CASSFGTNTEAFF. The DNA of the CDR3 is TGTGCCAGCAGCTTCGGGACAAACACTGAAGCTTTCTTT.

The genes are TRBV7-2 and TRBJ2-5; 8 bases are a match to TRBD2. Germline assignment: CDR1 SGHTA and CDR2 FQGNSA. V was clipped by 0 bases and J by 9 bases; unmatched bases: 3. The CDR3 is 13 residues long. Written as DNA, the CDR3 is TGTGCCAGCAGCTTAGCTCCAGCGGGGGCCCAGTACTTC. Protein: CASSLAPAGAQYF.

A single count supports this clone. The genes are TRBV29-1 and TRBJ1-1; the D gene is possibly TRBD1 (6 bases). V was clipped by 3 bases and J by 5 bases, with 10 bases between them. The CDR3 length is 12 residues. The germline V gene has CDR1 SQVTM and CDR2 ANQGSEA. The CDR3 DNA follows: TGCAGCGTTGAGCGTCAGGGGACTGAAGCTTTCTTT. Translating gives CSVERQGTEAFF.

This clone came up a few times. The rearrangement joins TRBV2 to TRBJ2-7, with D possibly being TRBD1 (6 bases). The germline V gene has CDR1 SNHLY and CDR2 FYNNEI. The CDR3 extends over 12 amino acids. Trimming shortened V by 3 bases and J by 5 bases, and 8 bases separated the two germline ends. The CDR3 DNA reads TGTGCCAGCAGTGACAGGGGCAACGAGCAGTACTTC. Translating gives CASSDRGNEQYF.